This T cell receptor (beta chain) was sequenced during a study of blood T cell repertoires in COVID-19. Study-level information: COVID-19 samples collected from the United States, Italy and Spain covered acute and convalescent phases. PBMCs, B-cell-depleted T cells, or T cells were the source of the cDNA or gDNA that made up the material.

The germline V gene has CDR1 SGDLS and CDR2 YYNGEE. V was pared by 4 bases and J by 4 bases, with 11 bases between. This CDR3 comprises 13 residues. As handled by the study authors: Estimated nucleated cell counts came from reference gene primer amplification. The protocol was immunoSEQ multiplex PCR, while the TCRdb copy is restricted to in-frame clones and leaves out a portion. That table is the source of V, J and clone size, and D and trimming were worked out from the DNA. The data contain about 60,000 clones, around 76% of them singletons. This chain links TRBV9 with TRBJ1-2, with D unresolved. The specimen sequenced was peripheral blood. The receptor was isolated from a man aged 50-60 years with active or convalescent COVID-19. CDR3 loop: CASSFDGSYGYTF. CDR3 DNA sequence: TGTGCCAGCAGCTTTGATGGCTCCTATGGCTACACCTTC.